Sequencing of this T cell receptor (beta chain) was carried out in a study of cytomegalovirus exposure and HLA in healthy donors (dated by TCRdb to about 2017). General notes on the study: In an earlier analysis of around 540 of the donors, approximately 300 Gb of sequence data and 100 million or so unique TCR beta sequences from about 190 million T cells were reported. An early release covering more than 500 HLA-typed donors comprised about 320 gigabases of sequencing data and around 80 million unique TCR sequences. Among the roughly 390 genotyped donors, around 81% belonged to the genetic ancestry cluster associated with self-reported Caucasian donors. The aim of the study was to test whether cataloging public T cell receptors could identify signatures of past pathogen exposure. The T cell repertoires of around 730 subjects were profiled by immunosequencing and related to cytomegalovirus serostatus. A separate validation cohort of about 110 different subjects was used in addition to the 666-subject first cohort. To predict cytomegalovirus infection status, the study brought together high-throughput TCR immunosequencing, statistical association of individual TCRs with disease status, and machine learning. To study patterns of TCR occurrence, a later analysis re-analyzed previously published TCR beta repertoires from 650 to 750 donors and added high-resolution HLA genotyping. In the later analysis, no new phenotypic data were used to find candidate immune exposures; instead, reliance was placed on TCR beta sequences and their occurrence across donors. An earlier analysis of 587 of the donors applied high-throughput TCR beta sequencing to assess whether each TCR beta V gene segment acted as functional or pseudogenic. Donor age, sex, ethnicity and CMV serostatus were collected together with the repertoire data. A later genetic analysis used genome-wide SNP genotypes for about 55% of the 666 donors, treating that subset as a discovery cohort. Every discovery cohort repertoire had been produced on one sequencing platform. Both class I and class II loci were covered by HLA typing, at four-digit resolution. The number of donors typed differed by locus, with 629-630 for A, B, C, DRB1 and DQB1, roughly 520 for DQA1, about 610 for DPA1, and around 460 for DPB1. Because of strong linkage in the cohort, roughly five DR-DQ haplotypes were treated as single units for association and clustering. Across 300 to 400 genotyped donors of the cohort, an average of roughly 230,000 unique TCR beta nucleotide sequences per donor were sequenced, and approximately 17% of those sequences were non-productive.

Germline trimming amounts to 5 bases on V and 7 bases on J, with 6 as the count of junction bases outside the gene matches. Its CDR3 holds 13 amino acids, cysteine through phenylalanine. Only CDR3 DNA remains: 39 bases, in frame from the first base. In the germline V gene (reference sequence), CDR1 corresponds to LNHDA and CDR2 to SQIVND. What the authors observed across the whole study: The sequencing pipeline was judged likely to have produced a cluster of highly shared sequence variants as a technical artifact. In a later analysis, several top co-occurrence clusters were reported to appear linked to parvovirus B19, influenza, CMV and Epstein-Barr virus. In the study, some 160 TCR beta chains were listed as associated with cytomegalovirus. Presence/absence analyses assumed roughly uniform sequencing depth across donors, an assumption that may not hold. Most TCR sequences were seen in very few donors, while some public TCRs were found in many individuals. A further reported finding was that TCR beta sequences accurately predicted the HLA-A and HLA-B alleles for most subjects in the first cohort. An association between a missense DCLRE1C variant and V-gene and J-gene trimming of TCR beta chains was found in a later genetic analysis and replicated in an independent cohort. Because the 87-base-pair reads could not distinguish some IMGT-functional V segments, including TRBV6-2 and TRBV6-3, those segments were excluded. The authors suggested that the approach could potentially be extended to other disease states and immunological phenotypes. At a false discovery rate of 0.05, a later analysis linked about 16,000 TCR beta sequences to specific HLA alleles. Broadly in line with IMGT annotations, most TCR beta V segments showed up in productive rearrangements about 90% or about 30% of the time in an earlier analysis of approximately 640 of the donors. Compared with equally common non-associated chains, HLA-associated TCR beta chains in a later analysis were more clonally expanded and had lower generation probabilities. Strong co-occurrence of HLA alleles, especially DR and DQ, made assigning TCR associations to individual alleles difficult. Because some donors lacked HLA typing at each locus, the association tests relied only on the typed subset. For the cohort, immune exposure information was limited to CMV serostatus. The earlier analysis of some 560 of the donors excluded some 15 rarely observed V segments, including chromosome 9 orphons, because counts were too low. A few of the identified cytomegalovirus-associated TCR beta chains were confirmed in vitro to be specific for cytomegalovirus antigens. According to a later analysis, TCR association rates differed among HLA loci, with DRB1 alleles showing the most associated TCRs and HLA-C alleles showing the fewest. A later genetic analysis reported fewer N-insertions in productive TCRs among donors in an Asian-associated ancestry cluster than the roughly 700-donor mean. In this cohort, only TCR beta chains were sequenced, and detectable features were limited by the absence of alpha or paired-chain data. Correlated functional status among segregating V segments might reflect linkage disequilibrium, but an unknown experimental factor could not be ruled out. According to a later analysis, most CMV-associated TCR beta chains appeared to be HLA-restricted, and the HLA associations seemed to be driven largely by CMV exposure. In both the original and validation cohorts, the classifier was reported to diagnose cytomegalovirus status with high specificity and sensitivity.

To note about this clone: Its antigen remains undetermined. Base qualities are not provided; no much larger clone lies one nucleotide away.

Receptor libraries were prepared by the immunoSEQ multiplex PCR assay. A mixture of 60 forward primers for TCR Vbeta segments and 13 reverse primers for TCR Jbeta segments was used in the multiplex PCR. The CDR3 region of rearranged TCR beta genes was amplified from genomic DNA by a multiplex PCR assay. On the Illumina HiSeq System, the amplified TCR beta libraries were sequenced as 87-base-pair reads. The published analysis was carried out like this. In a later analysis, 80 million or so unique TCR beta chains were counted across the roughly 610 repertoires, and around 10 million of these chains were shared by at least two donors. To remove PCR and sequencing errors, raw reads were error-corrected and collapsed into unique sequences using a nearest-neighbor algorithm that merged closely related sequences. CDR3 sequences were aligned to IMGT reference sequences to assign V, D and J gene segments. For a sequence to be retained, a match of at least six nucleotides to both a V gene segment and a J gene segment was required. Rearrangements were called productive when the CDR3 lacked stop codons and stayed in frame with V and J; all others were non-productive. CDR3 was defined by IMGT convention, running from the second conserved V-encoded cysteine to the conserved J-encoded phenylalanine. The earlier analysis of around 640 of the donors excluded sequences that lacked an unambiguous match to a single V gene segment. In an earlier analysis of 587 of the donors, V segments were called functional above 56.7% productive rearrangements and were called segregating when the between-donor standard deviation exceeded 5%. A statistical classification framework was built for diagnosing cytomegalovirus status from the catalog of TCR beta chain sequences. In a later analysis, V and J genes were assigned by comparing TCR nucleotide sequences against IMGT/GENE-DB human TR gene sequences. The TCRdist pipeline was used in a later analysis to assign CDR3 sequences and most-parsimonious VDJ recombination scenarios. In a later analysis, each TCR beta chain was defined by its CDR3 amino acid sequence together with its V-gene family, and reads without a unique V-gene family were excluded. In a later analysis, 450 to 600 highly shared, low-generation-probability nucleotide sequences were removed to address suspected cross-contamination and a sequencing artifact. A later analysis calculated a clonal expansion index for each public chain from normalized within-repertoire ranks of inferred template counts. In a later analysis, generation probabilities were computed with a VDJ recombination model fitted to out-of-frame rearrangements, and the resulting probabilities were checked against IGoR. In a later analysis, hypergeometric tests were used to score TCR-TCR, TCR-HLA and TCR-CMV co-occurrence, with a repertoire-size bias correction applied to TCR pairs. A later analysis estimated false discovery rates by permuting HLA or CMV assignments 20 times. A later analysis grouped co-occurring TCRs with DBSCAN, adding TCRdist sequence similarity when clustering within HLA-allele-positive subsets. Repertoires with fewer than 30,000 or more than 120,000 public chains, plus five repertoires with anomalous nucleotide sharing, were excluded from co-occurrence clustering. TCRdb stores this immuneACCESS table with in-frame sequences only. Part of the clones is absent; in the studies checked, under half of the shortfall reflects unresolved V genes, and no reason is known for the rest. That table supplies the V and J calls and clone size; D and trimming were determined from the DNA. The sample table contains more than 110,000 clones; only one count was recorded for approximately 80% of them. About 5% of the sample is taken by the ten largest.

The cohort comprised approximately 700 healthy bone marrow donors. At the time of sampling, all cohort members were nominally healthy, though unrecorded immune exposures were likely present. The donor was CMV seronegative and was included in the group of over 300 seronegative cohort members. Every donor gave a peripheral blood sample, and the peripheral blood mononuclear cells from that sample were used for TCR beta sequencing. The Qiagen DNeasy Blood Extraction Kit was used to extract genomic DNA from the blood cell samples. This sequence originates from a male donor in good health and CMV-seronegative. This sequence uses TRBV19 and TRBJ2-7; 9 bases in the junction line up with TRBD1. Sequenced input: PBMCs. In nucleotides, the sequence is TGTGCCAGTAGTCTTCAGGGACAGGGAGAGCAGTACTTC. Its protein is CASSLQGQGEQYF.